The entry below gives a single T cell receptor beta chain sequence along with its context. What it recognizes is unknown. These data belong to a study of T cell responses to AZD1222 COVID-19 vaccine. Study-level findings and limits: Dominant at 160-218 and 743-854, vaccine-associated CD4 TCRs also spanned spike. Clonal diversity may have been underestimated, and the donors were mostly white British, with more females than males.

The CDR3 totals 14 residues. Deletions cut 3 bases from V and 3 bases from J, with 12 bases between. CDR1 is SGHAT and CDR2 is FQNNGV in the germline V gene. Repertoires were generated with immunoSEQ multiplex PCR, while TCRdb's copy carries only in-frame clones and drops some. Counted here are about 100,000 clones, approximately 89% occurring once; the ten biggest clones make up about 20%. This sequence joins TRBV11-2 and TRBJ2-7; possibly TRBD2 for D (5 bases). This sequence was found in an adult in good health. This specimen consisted of peripheral blood, obtained on day 0 of AZD1222 vaccination. The CDR3 DNA reads as TGTGCCAGCAGCTTCAGCCGGGGAAGCTACGAGCAGTACTTC. Amino acids: CASSFSRGSYEQYF. Together with reference TRBV11-2 and TRBJ2-7, the CDR3 gives the full variable domain: EAGVAQSPRYKIIEKRQSVAFWCNPISGHATLYWYQQILGQGPKLLIQFQNNGVVDDSQLPKDRFSAERLKGVDSTLKIQPAKLEDSAVYLCASSFSRGSYEQYFGPGTRLTVT.